The sequence of this T cell receptor (beta chain) was determined in a study of T cell responses to AZD1222 COVID-19 vaccine. With 7 bases clipped from V and 9 bases from J, the junction kept 9 bases outside the gene matches. The CDR3 extends over 14 amino acids. Germline loops: CDR1 SQVTM, CDR2 ANQGSEA. Generated by immunoSEQ multiplex PCR, the TCRdb table keeps only in-frame clones and is missing some. The sample includes about 120,000 clones, approximately 85% of them seen just once. On this clone itself: As yet, its antigen is unknown.

Overall study findings and caveats: Donors were mostly white British, more females; clonal diversity possibly underestimated.

The chain combines TRBV29-1 with TRBJ2-1; 13 bases align to TRBD2. The sample consisted of peripheral blood, taken on day 0 of AZD1222 vaccination. The TCR was taken from an adult in good health. Here the CDR3 reads CSASTSGGPREQFF. CDR3 DNA: TGCAGCGCGTCGACTAGCGGGGGGCCGCGTGAGCAGTTCTTC.